A selection of T cell receptor beta chains follows, all from one sample in a study of cytomegalovirus exposure and HLA in healthy donors. Clones were read by immunoSEQ multiplex PCR, and TCRdb kept only the in-frame ones, dropping some. The sample has approximately 300,000 clones; 80% are singletons. The sample was PBMCs. The receptor set was obtained from a girl aged 2-10 years in good health and CMV-seronegative. CDR3s include the opening cysteine and the closing phenylalanine or tryptophan. A D gene is named only where the DNA matches it firmly. Clone size is not always given. Where it is, it says once, few, many or a class for expanded clones.

few	13	-	TRBV14	TRBJ2-5	TGTGCCAGCAGCCAAGTAGACCAAGAGACCCAGTACTTC	CASSQVDQETQYF
-	16	TRBD1	TRBV27	TRBJ1-1	TGTGCCAGCCAGTCGGACAGGGGGCCCATGAACACTGAAGCTTTCTTT	CASQSDRGPMNTEAFF
-	15	TRBD1	TRBV28	TRBJ1-4	TGTGCCAGCAGTTCCGGACAGGTCGGCAATGAAAAACTGTTTTTT	CASSSGQVGNEKLFF
few	15	TRBD1	TRBV19	TRBJ2-2	TGTGCCAGTAGCCCCTTGACAGGGGAGGTCGGGGAGCTGTTTTTT	CASSPLTGEVGELFF
-	14	-	TRBV28	TRBJ1-5	TGTGCCAGCACGCTCCACGGAGTCGGTCAGCCCCAGCATTTT	CASTLHGVGQPQHF
-	16	TRBD2	TRBV5-1	TRBJ2-2	TGCGCCAGCAGCCGGCGGGGGGGCCTTCTCACCGGGGAGCTGTTTTTT	CASSRRGGLLTGELFF
-	15	TRBD1	TRBV5-1	TRBJ1-3	TGCGCCAGCAGAACGGACAGGGCTCCGCGGGTCACCATATATTTT	CASRTDRAPRVTIYF
-	14	TRBD1	TRBV27	TRBJ2-7	TGTGCCAGCAGTTCAGGGGGTTCCGTCTACGAGCAGTACTTC	CASSSGGSVYEQYF
-	13	-	TRBV14	TRBJ1-1	TGTGCCAGCAGCCTCGTAGAGGCCTTGGGGCAACTCTTT	CASSLVEALGQLF
-	13	-	TRBV28	TRBJ2-1	TGTGCCAGCACCTCGGGACAATTTTATGAGCAGTTCTTC	CASTSGQFYEQFF
-	14	-	TRBV5-1	TRBJ1-4	TGCGCCAGCAGCTGGACAGCTTTCAATGAAAAACTGTTTTTT	CASSWTAFNEKLFF
-	16	TRBD2	TRBV5-4	TRBJ2-1	TGTGCCAGCAGCGAGTCTAGCGGGGGGTCCTACAATGAGCAGTTCTTC	CASSESSGGSYNEQFF
-	16	TRBD1	TRBV27	TRBJ2-5	TGTGCCAGCAGGAGGTCCTACCGGGACAGGCGAGAGACCCAGTACTTC	CASRRSYRDRRETQYF
-	14	TRBD1	TRBV29-1	TRBJ2-1	TGCAGCGTTGAGAGGGGACAGGGTTGGAATGAGCAGTTCTTC	CSVERGQGWNEQFF
-	14	-	TRBV5-6	TRBJ1-2	TGTGCCAGCAGTTGGGATGGGGCGGGGAAGGGCTACACCTTC	CASSWDGAGKGYTF
-	14	-	TRBV5-4	TRBJ2-1	TGTGCCAGCAGCTCCAGACAGTTTTACAATGAGCAGTTCTTC	CASSSRQFYNEQFF
-	12	-	TRBV7-9	TRBJ1-2	TGTGCCAGCAGCTTAGAAAGGGGTGGCTACACCTTC	CASSLERGGYTF
-	16	-	TRBV2	TRBJ1-2	TGTGCCAGCAGTGAAGATGCAGGGGTCGGGGCCTATGGCTACACCTTC	CASSEDAGVGAYGYTF
-	14	TRBD2	TRBV10-3	TRBJ2-1	TGTGCCATCAGAACCGGGGAGGGTGGGAATGAGCAGTTCTTC	CAIRTGEGGNEQFF
-	16	TRBD2	TRBV7-9	TRBJ2-3	TGTGCCAGCAGCTTAGCGCCTGTGACTAGCGATACTACGCAGTATTTT	CASSLAPVTSDTTQYF
-	16	TRBD1	TRBV30	TRBJ1-5	TGTGCCTGGAGTGGGGACAGGACTTATAGCAATCAGCCCCAGCATTTT	CAWSGDRTYSNQPQHF
-	16	-	TRBV6-5	TRBJ1-3	TGTGCCAGCAGTTACGCGGGACCCCAGGCTGGAAACACCATATATTTT	CASSYAGPQAGNTIYF
-	14	-	TRBV27	TRBJ2-1	TGTGCCAGCAGTTTATCGGCGGGAATCAATGAGCAGTTCTTC	CASSLSAGINEQFF
-	15	-	TRBV11-2	TRBJ1-3	TGTGCCAGCAGCCCGACATACCCACAAGGAAACACCATATATTTT	CASSPTYPQGNTIYF
-	13	TRBD1	TRBV23-1	TRBJ2-7	TGCGCCAGCAGTGGACAGGGTGGCTACGAGCAGTACTTC	CASSGQGGYEQYF
-	14	TRBD1	TRBV19	TRBJ1-1	TGTGCCAGTAGGGATGGACAGGGCTATGCGGAAGCTTTCTTT	CASRDGQGYAEAFF
-	14	-	TRBV5-1	TRBJ1-2	TGCGCCAGCAGCTTGGTAGGGGGACACGGAGGCTACACCTTC	CASSLVGGHGGYTF
-	15	TRBD2	TRBV5-4	TRBJ2-7	TGTGCCAGCAGACCTCAAAGCGGGGGGGATTACGAGCAGTACTTC	CASRPQSGGDYEQYF
-	15	-	TRBV2	TRBJ1-3	TGTGCCATGCCTTTCGGGGGGGACGGAGGAAACACCATATATTTT	CAMPFGGDGGNTIYF
few	15	-	TRBV7-6	TRBJ2-7	TGTGCCAGCAGCTTAGTTGGCGGGTCAGACTACGAGCAGTACTTC	CASSLVGGSDYEQYF
few	15	-	TRBV9	TRBJ1-1	TGTGCCAGCAGCGTAGAGCAGGGCATGAGCACTGAAGCTTTCTTT	CASSVEQGMSTEAFF
-	12	-	TRBV9	TRBJ1-1	TGTGCCAGCAGCGTAGGAGAGGCTGAAGCTTTCTTT	CASSVGEAEAFF
once	15	TRBD1	TRBV28	TRBJ1-2	TGTGCCAGCAGCAACGGACAGGGGCCCTTTTATGGCTACACCTTC	CASSNGQGPFYGYTF
-	13	-	TRBV7-9	TRBJ2-2	TGTGCCAGCAGCTTCAACAGGGCCGGGGAGCTGTTTTTT	CASSFNRAGELFF
once	13	-	TRBV6-6	TRBJ2-4	TGTGCCAGCAGTTACGGAACAGGGAACATTCAGTACTTC	CASSYGTGNIQYF
-	11	-	TRBV7-9	TRBJ1-2	TGTGCCAGCAGCCGGGGACAATACTACACCTTC	CASSRGQYYTF